The 22 T cell receptor beta chains in this list originate from one sample, sequenced in a study of beta chain features in type 1 diabetes. Study results and caveats: A moderate, significant TCRB CDR3 shortening appeared in type 1 diabetes across four CD4+ subsets.

The study reverse transcribed the entire isolated RNA, so it sequenced expressed TCRB transcripts. TCRdb keeps only in-frame clones here, not all; method: immunoSEQ multiplex PCR. This table holds around 260,000 clones, around 21% found once. The antigens of these receptors remain unknown. Sequences were obtained from naive CD4+ T cells from blood. Every receptor here comes from a woman between 35 and 50 years old with type 1 diabetes.

In this sample, this clone turned up a few times. This chain connects TRBV10-3 to TRBJ2-7; 10 positions match TRBD1. Germline lookup yields CDR1 ENHRY and CDR2 SYGVKD. With V trimmed by 5 bases and J by 5 bases, 3 bases remained unmatched. The CDR3 consists of 13 residues. CDR3 nucleotide sequence: TGTGCCATCAGTACGGGACAGGGGAACGAGCAGTACTTC. Amino acids: CAISTGQGNEQYF.

There are a few counts of this clone. This rearrangement joins TRBV7-2 to TRBJ1-1, with 9 positions matching TRBD1. The CDR3 has 15 amino acids. In germline, CDR1 is SGHTA, CDR2 FQGNSA. V dropped 5 bases and J dropped 4; count of bases not matched to a gene: 8. The chain's CDR3 is CASSIWDREGTEAFF. Here the CDR3 DNA reads TGTGCCAGCAGCATATGGGACAGGGAGGGCACTGAAGCTTTCTTT.

This clone has just a few counts. J is TRBJ2-5 and V is TRBV2; no clear D. This CDR3 spans 13 amino acids. Germline loops: CDR1 SNHLY, CDR2 FYNNEI. V was pared by 4 bases and J by 5 bases, with 11 bases between. The CDR3 DNA sequence: TGTGCCAGCAGTGGAACGTCTGCGGAGACCCAGTACTTC. This gives the protein CASSGTSAETQYF.

In this sample, this clone turned up a few times. The chain employs TRBV10-3 and TRBJ1-5; perhaps TRBD1 as D (5 bases). The V gene lost 3 bases and the J gene lost 2 bases, with 8 bases spanning the gap. Germline V lookup: CDR1 ENHRY, CDR2 SYGVKD. The CDR3 extends over 14 amino acids. The CDR3 protein is CAISDREGNQPQHF. CDR3 nucleotide sequence: TGTGCCATCAGTGACAGGGAGGGCAATCAGCCCCAGCATTTT.

The chain carries TRBV30 and TRBJ2-2; 14 bases are shared with TRBD2. The germline V gene has CDR1 GTSNPN and CDR2 SVGIG (reference sequence). J was trimmed by 7 bases and V by 2 bases; bases with no gene match: 9. This CDR3 comprises 17 residues. Here the CDR3 DNA reads TGTGCCTGGAGTCGAGGGACTAGCGGGAGACGGGGCGGGGAGCTGTTTTTT. It codes for CAWSRGTSGRRGGELFF.

This clone was seen more than once but under ten times. This chain joins TRBV28 and TRBJ2-3, with a tentative D call TRBD2 (6 bases). Germline V gene sequence: CDR1 MDHEN, CDR2 SYDVKM. Trimming removed 5 bases at V and 6 bases at J, with 12 bases between. This CDR3 has 13 amino acids. Written as DNA, the CDR3 is TGTGCCAGCAGTACTACTAGCCCGGATACGCAGTATTTT. Its translation: CASSTTSPDTQYF. Full variable domain (outside the CDR3, taken from reference TRBV28 and TRBJ2-3): DVKVTQSSRYLVKRTGEKVFLECVQDMDHENMFWYRQDPGLGLRLIYFSYDVKMKEKGDIPEGYSVSREKKERFSLILESASTNQTSMYLCASSTTSPDTQYFGPGTRLTVL.

The chain carries TRBV18 and TRBJ1-1; no firm D call. CDR1 and CDR2 (germline): KGHSH, LQKENI. With 0 bases removed from V and 1 base from J, the gap between germline ends came to 9 bases. The CDR3 loop spans 15 amino acids. For the CDR3, the DNA is TGTGCCAGCTCACCACCCGAGGGCGGGAACACTGAAGCTTTCTTT. It translates to CASSPPEGGNTEAFF.

This clone was seen a handful of times. The same CDR3 arises from other DNA sequences in this sample as well. V is TRBV29-1 and J is TRBJ2-7; TRBD1 aligns across 8 bases. Losses at the gene ends were 5 bases for V and 0 bases for J; bases not matched to a gene: 6. There are 14 residues in the CDR3. Germline CDR1 SQVTM, CDR2 ANQGSEA. CDR3 coding DNA: TGCAGCGTTTCCCGGACAGGGAGCTCCTACGAGCAGTACTTC. Encoded protein: CSVSRTGSSYEQYF.

J is TRBJ2-5 and V is TRBV5-4; 7 bases map to TRBD2. The CDR3 has 14 residues. Germline loops: CDR1 SGHNT, CDR2 YYREEE (reference sequence). J gave up 3 bases and V 4 bases, and 6 bases lay outside the gene matches. The CDR3 DNA reads as TGTGCCAGCAGCCAAGGACGGGAGGAAGAGACCCAGTACTTC. Its translation: CASSQGREEETQYF.

The genes are TRBV13 and TRBJ1-2, with a possible D match to TRBD1 (5 bases). With 8 bases removed from V and 4 bases from J, the gap between germline ends came to 17 bases. CDR1 is PRHDT, CDR2 FYEKMQ, per germline (reference sequence). The CDR3 has 14 residues. CDR3 protein: CASANSGDAYGYTF. CDR3 coding DNA: TGTGCCAGCGCCAATTCGGGGGATGCCTATGGCTACACCTTC.

V gene TRBV5-1 combines with J gene TRBJ1-2; TRBD1 aligns across 7 bases. Germline CDR1 is SGHRS and CDR2 is YFSETQ. V dropped 2 bases and J dropped 0; count of bases not matched to a gene: 7. This CDR3 has 16 amino acids. CDR3 in amino acids: CASSFPRGQTNYGYTF. CDR3 bases: TGCGCCAGCAGCTTTCCTCGGGGACAGACTAACTATGGCTACACCTTC.

The V call is TRBV9, the J call TRBJ2-1; TRBD2 is a possible D gene (6 bases). CDR3 length equals 13 residues. Germline CDR1 and CDR2: SGDLS and YYNGEE. Trimming took off 2 bases at V and 5 bases at J, with 8 bases between the two ends. The CDR3 loop reads CASSVGTHNEQFF. The CDR3 nucleotides read TGTGCCAGCAGCGTGGGGACTCACAATGAGCAGTTCTTC. The variable domain in full, with the rest retrieved from reference TRBV9 and TRBJ2-1, is DSGVTQTPKHLITATGQRVTLRCSPRSGDLSVYWYQQSLDQGLQFLIQYYNGEERAKGNILERFSAQQFPDLHSELNLSSLELGDSALYFCASSVGTHNEQFFGPGTRLTVL.

This clone occurred a few times. This chain links TRBV29-1 with TRBJ2-1, with D perhaps matching TRBD2 (6 bases). The CDR3 consists of 14 residues. Trimming removed 6 bases at V and 5 bases at J, with 17 bases between. Germline-derived CDR1 and CDR2 are SQVTM and ANQGSEA. The CDR3 is CSVPIAALNNEQFF. The CDR3 nucleotides read TGCAGCGTCCCCATAGCGGCATTGAACAATGAGCAGTTCTTC.

The chain employs TRBV30 and TRBJ2-7; 7 bases agree with TRBD2. Germline CDR1 is GTSNPN and CDR2 is SVGIG (reference sequence). CDR3 length: 14 residues. V lost 4 bases and J lost 6; bases outside the gene matches: 12. CDR3 bases: TGTGCCTGGACTAGCGGCCGAGGCGGCGTCGAGCAGTACTTC. Protein product: CAWTSGRGGVEQYF.

This clone occurred a few times. The CDR3 DNA follows: TGTGCCAGCAGCGTAGGACAGGGGCTCACCGATTATGGCTACACCTTC. This encodes CASSVGQGLTDYGYTF. The rearrangement links TRBV9 to TRBJ1-2; 8 nucleotides align to TRBD1. In germline, CDR1 is SGDLS, CDR2 YYNGEE. V lost 0 bases to trimming and J lost 5 bases; unmatched junction nucleotides: 9. The CDR3 is made up of 16 amino acids.

The rearrangement joins TRBV4-2 to TRBJ1-2, with D possibly TRBD1 on 6 matching bases. The germline CDR1 and CDR2 sequences are LGHNA and YNFKEQ. CDR3 size: 15 residues. Between the trimmed V and J ends, which lost 2 bases and 6 bases, there was a span of 16 bases. CDR3 loop: CASSQPGVTTDGYTF. The DNA of the CDR3 is TGTGCCAGCAGCCAACCAGGGGTGACGACGGATGGCTACACCTTC.

DNA of the CDR3: TGTGCCAGCAGTTACTCGGCAGATAACTATGGCTACACCTTC. Residues: CASSYSADNYGYTF. The chain has TRBV6-5 and TRBJ1-2; no reliable D call. V lost 0 bases and J 1 base, leaving 6 bases between the germline ends. CDR1 and CDR2 from the germline V gene are MNHEY and SVGAGI. The CDR3 length is 14 residues.

The chain combines TRBV6-6 with TRBJ2-3; D not resolved. The CDR3 length is 12 residues. Germline lookup yields CDR1 MNHNY and CDR2 SVGAGI (reference sequence). V shed 7 bases and J shed 1 base, with 6 bases lying between them. CDR3 loop: CASNPGTDTQYF. In nucleotides, the CDR3 is TGTGCCAGCAATCCCGGCACAGATACGCAGTATTTT.

V and J are TRBV5-1 and TRBJ2-6; possibly TRBD2 for D (5 bases). From germline, CDR1 is SGHRS and CDR2 YFSETQ. With 2 bases removed from V and 0 bases from J, the gap between germline ends came to 9 bases. The CDR3 extends over 16 amino acids. DNA for the CDR3: TGCGCCAGCAGCTTCGACGGGAACTCTGGGGCCAACGTCCTGACTTTC. Amino acids: CASSFDGNSGANVLTF.

Note on this clone: The same CDR3 can be traced to other DNA sequences in this sample. The gene calls are TRBV5-1 and TRBJ1-4, with D maybe TRBD1 (6 bases). Between the trimmed V and J ends, which lost 0 bases and 5 bases, there was a span of 8 bases. The germline gives CDR1 SGHRS, CDR2 YFSETQ. The CDR3 length is 14 residues. The CDR3 coding sequence is TGCGCCAGCAGCTTGGGTACAGGGAATGAAAAACTGTTTTTT. Its translation: CASSLGTGNEKLFF.

V and J are TRBV21-1 and TRBJ1-5; TRBD1, as called in the table, went unchecked against the DNA. TRBV21-1 is shown as a pseudogene. The CDR3 length is 15 residues. The CDR3 sequence: CASSSRDSSNQPQHF. CDR3 nucleotides: TGTGCCAGCAGCAGCCGGGACAGTAGCAATCAGCCCCAGCATTTT.

This clone was observed a handful of times. The chain combines TRBV29-1 with TRBJ1-1; D might be TRBD1 (6 bases). This CDR3 is built from 13 residues. Looked up from germline, CDR1 is SQVTM and CDR2 is ANQGSEA. Trimming cost V 5 bases and J 1 base, with 11 bases left between them. The CDR3 here is CSVLRQANTEAFF. The CDR3 nucleotides read TGCAGCGTTCTTCGACAGGCGAACACTGAAGCTTTCTTT.